This T cell receptor (beta chain) emerged from a study of shared T cell receptors in the human thymus. The CDR3 is made up of 15 amino acids. The J segment lost 4 bases and the V segment lost 4 bases, leaving 11 bases of the junction unmatched. The germline gives CDR1 SGHKS, CDR2 YYEKEE (reference sequence). Data came from immunoSEQ multiplex PCR; TCRdb stores just in-frame clones and leaves some out. The table includes 600,000 or so clones, approximately 87% detected once. These data were likewise used in another study, on human thymus T cells. As reported in that work: Resections that were taken during corrective heart surgery supplied the thymus tissue. Repertoires from thymus and blood appeared to show biased V and J gene usage. In unrelated individuals, thymic repertoires overlapped highly, according to related research.

Sample: thymocytes. The sequence came from a boy in the first two years of life with a congenital heart defect. The chain joins TRBV5-5 to TRBJ2-7; 7 bases align to TRBD2. In nucleotides, the CDR3 is TGTGCCAGCAGCCGAGGGAGGGACGGGAGATACGAGCAGTACTTC. Its protein is CASSRGRDGRYEQYF. The full variable domain, its missing parts supplied by reference TRBV5-5 and TRBJ2-7, is DAGVTQSPTHLIKTRGQQVTLRCSPISGHKSVSWYQQVLGQGPQFIFQYYEKEERGRGNFPDRFSARQFPNYSSELNVNALLLGDSALYLCASSRGRDGRYEQYFGPGTRLTVT.